This TCR beta chain was obtained from a study of patients and donors after allogeneic stem cell transplantation. CDR3 length equals 18 residues. Unmatched junction bases numbered 13, after V lost 1 base and J lost 4 bases. CDR1 is SGHAT and CDR2 is FQNNGV in the germline V gene. TCRdb redid the calling of the RT-PCR reads with MiXCR, one entry per CDR3 protein. Seen here are 900,000 to 1,000,000 distinct CDR3 sequences, about a sixth observed once, and the top ten hold around 6%. This chain links TRBV11-2 with TRBJ2-5; 9 nucleotides match TRBD1. The clonotype was recovered from a human donor who was either an allogeneic HSCT recipient or a stem cell or donor lymphocyte infusion donor (not recorded which). It is not recorded whose cells these are; they may come from a transplant donor. Specimen: blood, either unsorted or a sorted T cell fraction (not recorded which). The CDR3: CASSLVGPRTGVGETQYF. CDR3 in DNA: TGTGCCAGCAGCTTAGTGGGACCTCGGACAGGGGTGGGAGAGACCCAGTACTTC.